The subject of this entry is one TCR beta chain. Sequencing of TCR beta was performed on blood CD8+ T cells and on blood CD4+ T cells. Relapsing-remitting disease, either stable or active, was present in the treatment-naive patients who were the multiple sclerosis controls. This sample is drawn from a study of CD8 T cells in Susac syndrome. Reverse transcription of about 0.45 to 1 ug RNA was performed with random hexamers. Amplification of TCR beta CDR3 across 54 Vbeta and 13 Jbeta was performed with immunoSEQ multiplex PCR. One entry per CDR3 protein, called by TCRdb with MiXCR from the immunoSEQ multiplex PCR reads. The table records hundreds of thousands of distinct CDR3 sequences, around 95% of them present only once. The germline CDR1 and CDR2 sequences are DFQATT and SNEGSKA (reference sequence). CDR3 length equals 14 residues. The V end was cut by 5 bases, the J end by 0 bases, with 11 bases between.

Sequenced material: CD4+ T cells from PBMCs. V is TRBV20-1 and J is TRBJ2-1; D call uncertain. The TCR was taken from a human donor with multiple sclerosis. CDR3 sequence reads: CSASPPGSYNEQFF. CDR3 DNA sequence: TGCAGTGCTTCCCCTCCGGGCTCCTACAATGAGCAGTTCTTC.